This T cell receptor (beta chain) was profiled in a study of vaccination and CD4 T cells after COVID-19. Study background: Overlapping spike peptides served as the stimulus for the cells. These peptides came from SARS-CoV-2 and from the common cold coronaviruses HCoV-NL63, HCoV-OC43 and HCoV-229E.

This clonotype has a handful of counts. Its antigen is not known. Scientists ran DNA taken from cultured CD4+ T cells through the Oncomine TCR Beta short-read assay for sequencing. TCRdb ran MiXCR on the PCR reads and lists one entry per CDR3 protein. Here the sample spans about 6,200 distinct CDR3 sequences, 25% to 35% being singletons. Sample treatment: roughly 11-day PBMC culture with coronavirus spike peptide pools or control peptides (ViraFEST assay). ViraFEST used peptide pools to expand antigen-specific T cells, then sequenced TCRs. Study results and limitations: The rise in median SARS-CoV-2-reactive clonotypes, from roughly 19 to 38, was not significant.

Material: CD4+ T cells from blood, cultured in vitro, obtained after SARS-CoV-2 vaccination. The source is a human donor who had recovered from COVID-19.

The CDR3 here is CASSSMIYGELFF. Here the CDR3 DNA reads TGTGCCAGCAGCTCGATGATATACGGGGAGCTGTTTTTT. The V call is TRBV7-2, the J call TRBJ2-2; D uncertain. V gave up 4 bases and J gave up 7 bases, with 10 bases separating them. Germline V gene lookup returns CDR1 SGHTA and CDR2 FQGNSA. The CDR3 has 13 residues.